The rows below give T cell receptor beta chains drawn from one sample of a study of cytomegalovirus exposure and HLA in healthy donors. The assay was immunoSEQ multiplex PCR, and TCRdb's table has in-frame clones only and misses some. The data hold 83,000 or so clones, with around 74% observed a single time. Source material: PBMCs. These receptor sequences come from a man aged 25-45 years in good health and CMV-seropositive. CDR3s include the opening cysteine and the closing phenylalanine or tryptophan. Fields, in order: J gene, clone size, V gene, CDR3 length, D gene, CDR3 protein, CDR3 DNA. A D gene is named only where the DNA matches it firmly. Not all rows give a size; the values are once, few, many and, for expanded clones, a class.

TRBJ1-1	NA	TRBV2	14	NA	CASSEIGASTEAFF	TGTGCCAGCAGTGAGATAGGGGCGTCCACTGAAGCTTTCTTT
TRBJ2-1	NA	TRBV4-3	15	NA	CASSQGSGNYNEQFF	TGCGCCAGCAGCCAAGGGTCGGGGAACTACAATGAGCAGTTCTTC
TRBJ1-1	few	TRBV30	12	NA	CAWSSGITEAFF	TGTGCCTGGAGTTCGGGGATCACTGAAGCTTTCTTT
TRBJ1-1	few	TRBV6-1	14	TRBD1	CASRPTGPNTEAFF	TGTGCCAGCAGACCGACAGGGCCCAACACTGAAGCTTTCTTT
TRBJ2-3	NA	TRBV7-9	16	TRBD1	CASSAPIRTGGDTQYF	TGTGCCAGCAGCGCCCCGATACGGACAGGGGGAGATACGCAGTATTTT
TRBJ1-2	NA	TRBV27	14	TRBD1	CASSWDRGGYGYTF	TGTGCCAGCAGTTGGGACAGGGGAGGCTATGGCTACACCTTC
TRBJ2-3	NA	TRBV29-1	12	TRBD1	CSAEQGRDTQYF	TGCAGCGCCGAACAGGGGCGAGATACGCAGTATTTT
TRBJ2-3	NA	TRBV6-1	14	NA	CASGGLSGTDTQYF	TGTGCCAGCGGCGGGTTAAGCGGTACAGATACGCAGTATTTT
TRBJ1-2	NA	TRBV5-1	14	NA	CASSLDQGVLGYTF	TGCGCCAGCAGCTTGGATCAGGGTGTCTTAGGCTACACCTTC
TRBJ2-2	NA	TRBV6-4	15	TRBD1	CASSESQGAAGELFF	TGTGCCAGCAGTGAAAGCCAGGGGGCCGCCGGGGAGCTGTTTTTT
TRBJ1-2	NA	TRBV19	12	TRBD1	CASRRTGGGYTF	TGTGCCAGTAGAAGGACAGGTGGAGGCTACACCTTC
TRBJ1-2	few	TRBV6-5	11	NA	CASSLGGRYTF	TGTGCCAGCAGCCTGGGAGGGCGGTACACCTTC
TRBJ2-4	NA	TRBV2	11	NA	CASSQDSRGYF	TGTGCCAGCAGTCAAGACAGCCGGGGGTACTTC
TRBJ1-1	NA	TRBV5-4	13	TRBD1	CASSPGTGSEAFF	TGTGCCAGCAGCCCCGGGACAGGGTCTGAAGCTTTCTTT
TRBJ2-7	NA	TRBV13	19	TRBD2	CASSATGPGTSGARHEQYF	TGTGCCAGCAGCGCAACAGGCCCCGGGACTAGCGGGGCCCGCCACGAGCAGTACTTC
TRBJ2-3	few	TRBV7-8	16	TRBD2	CASSLALAGGVDTQYF	TGTGCCAGCAGCTTAGCCCTAGCGGGGGGGGTGGATACGCAGTATTTT
TRBJ2-1	NA	TRBV15	14	TRBD2	CATGASGGGNEQFF	TGTGCCACCGGGGCGAGCGGGGGTGGCAATGAGCAGTTCTTC
TRBJ2-5	few	TRBV29-1	14	TRBD1	CSVPVRGPQETQYF	TGCAGCGTACCGGTCAGGGGGCCGCAAGAGACCCAGTACTTC
TRBJ2-7	NA	TRBV6-5	14	NA	CASSSTRGGSEQYF	TGTGCCAGCAGTTCGACCAGGGGAGGGAGCGAGCAGTACTTC
TRBJ1-4	NA	TRBV7-6	15	TRBD1	CASSPQTGNNEKLFF	TGTGCCAGCAGCCCTCAGACAGGGAATAATGAAAAACTGTTTTTT
TRBJ1-6	NA	TRBV27	14	NA	CASRGAGAVSPLHF	TGTGCCAGCAGGGGGGCAGGGGCGGTTTCACCCCTCCACTTT
TRBJ1-1	NA	TRBV10-3	16	TRBD1	CATSFGQEGANTEAFF	TGTGCCACGTCCTTTGGACAGGAGGGAGCCAACACTGAAGCTTTCTTT
TRBJ2-7	NA	TRBV30	14	TRBD1	CADRPLGGSYEQYF	TGTGCGGACCGACCTCTAGGGGGCTCATACGAGCAGTACTTC
TRBJ1-1	NA	TRBV2	15	NA	CASSKGRAMNTEAFF	TGTGCCAGCAGTAAAGGCAGGGCTATGAACACTGAAGCTTTCTTT